Listed here is a single TCR beta chain. Its cognate antigen is unknown. Naivety among CD8 cells was defined by CD45RO negativity and positive CCR7 selection, thereby excluding terminally differentiated effector memory CD45RA+ cells. The donors were adults (healthy and HIV-negative) with no recent acute infections or vaccinations. This sample stems from a study of shared clonotypes between healthy human individuals. Across the whole study: Used for every donor were three CD4 naive, three CD4 memory, two CD8 naive and one CD8 memory plate. Study-level points and caveats: Among donors, clonotype sharing was expected to be affected by sequencing depth. Across a handful of donors, naive CD4 shared about 5%, naive CD8 over 3%, memory CD4 approximately 2.5%, memory CD8 0.4%.

Trimming removed 5 bases at V and 5 bases at J, with 12 bases between. CDR3 size: 13 residues. Germline V gene data show CDR1 as SGHTA and CDR2 as FQGNSA. Libraries were prepared by immunoSEQ multiplex PCR; TCRdb keeps only in-frame clonotypes and omits some of them. The sample includes 760,000 or so clones, 96% of them seen just once. The sequence derives from a man aged 25 to 40 in good health. The source material was naive CD8+ T cells sorted from blood. The V and J genes are TRBV7-2 and TRBJ2-5; D remains ambiguous. CDR3 bases: TGTGCCAGCAGCAATGAGGTTGGTGAGACCCAGTACTTC. Protein: CASSNEVGETQYF.